These 3 T cell receptor beta chains were sequenced from one sample in a study of early T cells in non-severe SARS-CoV-2 infection. TCRdb reanalysed the 5' RACE reads using MiXCR and keeps one entry per CDR3 protein. The table has tens of thousands of distinct CDR3 sequences, 13% to 15% seen once. The sequencing sample was made of whole blood. These receptors originate from an adult who was a healthcare worker with PCR-confirmed SARS-CoV-2 infection or an uninfected control (not recorded which).

The CDR3 is CAWSGDRGSNQPQHF. In DNA form, the CDR3 reads TGTGCCTGGAGTGGGGACAGGGGTAGCAATCAGCCCCAGCATTTT. The gene calls are TRBV30 and TRBJ1-5, with 10 bases that match TRBD1. In germline, CDR1 is GTSNPN, CDR2 SVGIG (reference sequence). The J segment lost 0 bases and the V segment lost 1 base, leaving 0 bases of the junction unmatched. The CDR3 is 15 amino acids.

The genes are TRBV20-1 and TRBJ2-7; 8 nucleotides align to TRBD1. This CDR3 has 15 amino acids. Germline loops: CDR1 DFQATT, CDR2 SNEGSKA (reference sequence). Trimming at V came to 0 bases and at J to 4 bases, leaving 8 bases not matched to a gene. CDR3 nucleotides: TGCAGTGCTAGAGATTGGCAGGGGGCAGCATACGAGCAGTACTTC. This encodes CSARDWQGAAYEQYF.

CDR3 nucleotides: TGTGCCTGGAGCCGCGGGGGCAATGAGCAGTTCTTC. This encodes CAWSRGGNEQFF. This chain uses TRBV30 with TRBJ2-1, with 7 positions matching TRBD2. CDR3 length: 12 amino acids. J lost 6 bases, V lost 3 bases, and 2 bases had no gene match. Germline V gene sequence: CDR1 GTSNPN, CDR2 SVGIG (reference sequence).